A selection of T cell receptor beta chains follows, all from one sample in a study of blood T cells in healthy people across ages. MiXCR, run by TCRdb on the 5' RACE reads, gives a single entry per CDR3 protein. This table holds hundreds of thousands of distinct CDR3 sequences, approximately 40% found once. The specimen sequenced was blood. The receptors were sampled from an elderly man in good health. Each CDR3 is given with its conserved first and last residue. Fields, in order: J gene, clone size, D gene, V gene, CDR3 protein, CDR3 DNA. A D gene is named only where the DNA matches it firmly. Size tells how often a clone was seen (once, few, many) or the class of an expanded clone, and some rows leave it out.

TRBJ1-6 | few | TRBD1 | TRBV28 | CASTIQTGSGSPLHF | TGTGCCAGCACTATACAGACAGGGAGTGGTTCACCCCTCCACTTT
TRBJ2-1 | . | . | TRBV5-1 | CASSSGPNNNEQFF | TGCGCCAGCAGCTCAGGACCCAACAACAATGAGCAGTTCTTC
TRBJ2-7 | . | . | TRBV7-2 | CASSPGVGEQYF | TGTGCCAGCAGCCCAGGGGTAGGAGAGCAGTACTTC
TRBJ1-2 | few | . | TRBV12-3/TRBV12-4 | CASSLATGAYGYTF | TGTGCCAGCAGTTTAGCAACCGGAGCCTATGGCTACACCTTC
TRBJ2-1 | many | . | TRBV7-2 | CASSTGGSINEQFF | TGTGCCAGCAGCACCGGAGGTTCGATAAATGAGCAGTTCTTC
TRBJ2-7 | . | TRBD2 | TRBV12-3/TRBV12-4 | CASSPAAVRGSGDRCEQYF | TGTGCCAGCAGCCCAGCCGCGGTCAGGGGTAGCGGGGATAGATGCGAGCAGTACTTC
TRBJ2-1 | . | . | TRBV4-2 | CASSQVSEGRNEQFF | TGTGCCAGCAGCCAAGTTAGCGAGGGCCGCAATGAGCAGTTCTTC
TRBJ2-1 | . | . | TRBV20-1 | CSARDLAGLLINEQFF | TGCAGTGCTAGAGATCTGGCGGGACTTCTTATCAATGAGCAGTTCTTC
TRBJ2-7 | . | . | TRBV6-2/TRBV6-3 | CASSYFLGTFDNEQYF | TGTGCCAGCAGTTACTTTCTAGGGACATTCGACAATGAGCAGTACTTC
TRBJ2-7 | . | . | TRBV4-3 | CASSQDFSGYEQYF | TGCGCCAGCAGCCAAGATTTTTCGGGTTACGAGCAGTACTTC
TRBJ2-3 | . | . | TRBV6-5 | CASSLGGAHTDTQYF | TGTGCCAGCAGTTTAGGCGGGGCCCACACAGATACGCAGTATTTT
TRBJ2-7 | . | TRBD2 | TRBV3-1 | CASSQGLAGYNEQYF | TGTGCCAGCAGCCAAGGACTAGCGGGGTACAATGAGCAGTACTTC
TRBJ1-5 | few | . | TRBV20-1 | CSAPRGDQPQHF | TGCAGTGCTCCAAGGGGGGACCAGCCCCAGCATTTT
TRBJ2-1 | few | TRBD2 | TRBV11-2 | CASSLDSGRTYEQFF | TGTGCCAGCAGCTTAGATAGCGGGAGAACATATGAGCAGTTCTTC
TRBJ2-1 | few | TRBD2 | TRBV28 | CASSLGLGPSYNEQFF | TGTGCCAGCAGTTTAGGACTAGGCCCTTCCTACAATGAGCAGTTCTTC